This entry describes one TCR beta chain. These data come from a study of blood T cell repertoires in COVID-19. Study at large: T cells, B-cell-depleted T cells, or PBMCs supplied cDNA or gDNA.

CDR1 and CDR2 from the germline V gene are MGHDK and SYGVNS. Unmatched junction bases numbered 10, after V lost 0 bases and J lost 6 bases. This CDR3 contains 18 residues. Enrolled during active infection, Seattle patients were then followed longitudinally. Original methodology: Researchers report that nucleated cell counts were estimated from reference gene primer amplification. Data came from immunoSEQ multiplex PCR; TCRdb stores just in-frame clones and leaves some out. The D gene and trimming were derived from the DNA, and the V and J assignments and clone size from that table. Here the sample spans hundreds of thousands of clones, 65% to 90% being singletons.

The sequence was obtained from a woman in her sixties with COVID-19, enrolled during active disease. The sample consisted of peripheral blood. The chain is built from TRBV25-1 and TRBJ1-6; 8 positions match TRBD1. This CDR3 reads CASSEYKGGRGLNSPLHF. The CDR3 DNA reads as TGTGCCAGCAGTGAATATAAGGGGGGCAGGGGGCTTAATTCACCCCTCCACTTT.